This T cell receptor (beta chain) is from a study of blood T cell repertoires in COVID-19. Study summary: Acute and convalescent COVID-19 specimens originated in the United States, Italy and Spain.

In the authors' workflow: Reference gene primer amplification in the assay estimated nucleated cell counts. The data were produced by immunoSEQ multiplex PCR, yet TCRdb's version contains in-frame clones alone and is incomplete. The D gene and trimming were derived from the DNA, and the V and J assignments and clone size from that table. The profile covers around 190,000 clones, with roughly 82% appearing a single time and around 14% taken by the ten largest. The CDR3 is made up of 15 amino acids. CDR1 SGHRS and CDR2 YFSETQ come from the germline V gene. The ends lost 0 bases at V and 4 bases at J; junction bases unmatched: 1.

The sequenced sample was peripheral blood. The chain has TRBV5-1 and TRBJ2-5; 12 bases align to TRBD1. This receptor was taken from a human donor in a cohort sampled during active COVID-19. Here the CDR3 reads CASSLGGQGAETQYF. In DNA form, the CDR3 reads TGCGCCAGCAGCTTGGGGGGACAGGGGGCAGAGACCCAGTACTTC.